This T cell receptor (beta chain) appears in the sequencing data of a study of early T cells in non-severe SARS-CoV-2 infection. As for the study in general: Sequencing of bulk RNA from unsorted whole blood was done, without chain pairing.

About this clonotype: The antigen is undetermined.

Whole-study findings and limits: Private and CD4 specificities were missed by VDJdb matching, which favored anti-spike CD8 responses.

The TCR library protocol attached unique molecular identifiers to the individual cDNA molecules. TCRdb reprocessed the 5' RACE reads with MiXCR, giving one entry per CDR3 protein. The sample shows fewer than 120,000 distinct CDR3 sequences, around 12% of them seen only once. The sample consisted of whole blood, taken at baseline. The receptor was isolated from an adult who was a healthcare worker with PCR-confirmed SARS-CoV-2 infection or an uninfected control (not recorded which).

CDR3 nucleotides: TGTGCCAGCAGTGACCCTAATACAGATACGCAGTATTTT. This codes for CASSDPNTDTQYF. The chain carries TRBV6-4 and TRBJ2-3; no firm D call. V was pared by 2 bases and J by 3 bases, with 6 bases between. Germline CDR1 and CDR2: MRHNA and SNTAGT. This CDR3 contains 13 residues.